Below, 11 T cell receptor beta chains from the same sample are listed, as sequenced in a study of shared clonotypes between healthy human individuals. The table came from immunoSEQ multiplex PCR; TCRdb's copy has only in-frame clones and leaves some out. The sample carries roughly 2.1 million clones, more than 85% recorded once. CD8 cells regarded as naive lacked CD45RO, were positively chosen for CCR7, and omitted terminally differentiated effector memory CD45RA+ cells. Sequencing used naive CD8+ T cells from PBMCs. The origin of the receptors is a man aged 18 to 30 in good health. Some clones in this sample may be carry-over from other donors' samples.

The chain is built from TRBV29-1 and TRBJ1-2, with 9 bases lining up with TRBD1. This CDR3 contains 15 residues. CDR1 SQVTM and CDR2 ANQGSEA come from the germline V gene. V lost 0 bases to trimming and J lost 3 bases; unmatched junction nucleotides: 5. CDR3 coding DNA: TGCAGCGTTGAAGACGGGACAGGGAGAGACTATGGCTACACCTTC. Its translation is CSVEDGTGRDYGYTF.

This chain links TRBV27 with TRBJ1-2; 12 bases agree with TRBD1. The CDR3 loop spans 17 amino acids. Looked up from germline, CDR1 is MNHEY and CDR2 is SMNVEV (reference sequence). Germline trimming cut 4 bases from V and 4 bases from J; bases unmatched to any gene: 10. The CDR3 DNA reads TGTGCCAGCAGTTCCGACCGGGACAGGGGGCTTGCCTATGGCTACACCTTC. This gives the protein CASSSDRDRGLAYGYTF.

This chain joins TRBV5-1 and TRBJ1-1, with 10 positions matching TRBD1. This CDR3 contains 16 residues. Germline V lookup: CDR1 SGHRS, CDR2 YFSETQ. The J segment lost 5 bases and the V segment lost 4 bases, leaving 11 bases of the junction unmatched. CDR3 residues: CASSPQDRGVRTEAFF. CDR3 in DNA: TGCGCCAGCAGCCCGCAGGACAGGGGGGTTAGGACTGAAGCTTTCTTT.

The genes are TRBV27 and TRBJ1-2; unclear D gene. The germline gives CDR1 MNHEY, CDR2 SMNVEV (reference sequence). This CDR3 region has 14 residues. V lost 2 bases and J lost 4, with 11 bases in between. The CDR3 here is CASSLLMGGYGYTF. The CDR3 coding sequence is TGTGCCAGCAGTTTACTGATGGGAGGCTATGGCTACACCTTC.

The chain uses TRBV9 and TRBJ2-7, with D maybe TRBD1 (6 bases). This CDR3 has 15 residues. Looked up from germline, CDR1 is SGDLS and CDR2 is YYNGEE. Trimming cost V 0 bases and J 3 bases, with 13 bases left between them. The CDR3 coding sequence is TGTGCCAGCAGCGTAGGGACAGCCCCGAACTACGAGCAGTACTTC. Protein product: CASSVGTAPNYEQYF.

The CDR3 sequence: CASAIGAGGPQETQYF. The CDR3 region has the DNA TGTGCCAGCGCAATAGGGGCGGGGGGCCCTCAAGAGACCCAGTACTTC. The chain couples TRBV9 to TRBJ2-5; TRBD2 matches at 8 bases. Germline V gene sequence: CDR1 SGDLS, CDR2 YYNGEE. V was pared by 7 bases and J by 2 bases, with 13 bases of the junction left unmatched. This CDR3 is 16 amino acids long. The full variable domain, in which reference TRBV9 and TRBJ2-5 provide the parts outside the CDR3, is DSGVTQTPKHLITATGQRVTLRCSPRSGDLSVYWYQQSLDQGLQFLIQYYNGEERAKGNILERFSAQQFPDLHSELNLSSLELGDSALYFCASAIGAGGPQETQYFGPGTRLLVL.

The rearrangement joins TRBV27 to TRBJ2-1; 9 nucleotides line up with TRBD2. This CDR3 comprises 16 residues. J lost 8 bases, V lost 3 bases, and 11 bases had no gene match. The V gene's germline CDR1 is MNHEY and CDR2 SMNVEV (reference sequence). This CDR3 is CASSLSREGPPHEQFF. CDR3 coding DNA: TGTGCCAGCAGTTTGTCGCGGGAGGGCCCTCCACATGAGCAGTTCTTC.

V gene TRBV13 combines with J gene TRBJ2-2; a possible D gene is TRBD1 (5 bases). The germline V gene has CDR1 PRHDT and CDR2 FYEKMQ (reference sequence). This CDR3 has 16 amino acids. The germline V and J ends were trimmed by 0 bases and 5 bases, with 13 bases remaining between them. The CDR3 DNA is TGTGCCAGCAGCTTAGGCATTCCAGGACAAACCGGGGAGCTGTTTTTT. Translation gives CASSLGIPGQTGELFF.

The V and J genes are TRBV5-8 and TRBJ2-2, with D unresolved. CDR3 length: 15 residues. V was shortened by 2 bases and J by 2 bases, with 10 bases between the two germline ends. The germline CDR1 and CDR2 sequences are SGHTS and YDEGEE. The CDR3 loop is CASSFRTENTGELFF. The CDR3 nucleotides read TGTGCCAGCAGCTTCAGGACGGAAAACACCGGGGAGCTGTTTTTT.

The chain recombines TRBV15 with TRBJ2-5; D is undetermined. The CDR3 extends over 14 amino acids. V shed 1 base and J shed 3 bases, with 9 bases lying between them. Germline CDR1 LNHNV, CDR2 YYDKDF (reference sequence). The CDR3 bases are TGTGCCACCAGCAGAGGGCGGACGGAAGAGACCCAGTACTTC. Protein sequence: CATSRGRTEETQYF. The whole variable domain, filled in from reference TRBV15 and TRBJ2-5, reads DAMVIQNPRYQVTQFGKPVTLSCSQTLNHNVMYWYQQKSSQAPKLLFHYYDKDFNNEADTPDNFQSRRPNTSFCFLDIRSPGLGDTAMYLCATSRGRTEETQYFGPGTRLLVL.

The chain combines TRBV13 with TRBJ2-3, with no clear D. CDR1 is PRHDT and CDR2 is FYEKMQ in the germline V gene (reference sequence). Between the trimmed V and J ends, which lost 8 bases and 0 bases, there was a span of 12 bases. The CDR3 extends over 14 amino acids. The CDR3 spells CASAVGSSTDTQYF. The CDR3 DNA reads TGTGCCAGCGCCGTGGGGTCTAGCACAGATACGCAGTATTTT.